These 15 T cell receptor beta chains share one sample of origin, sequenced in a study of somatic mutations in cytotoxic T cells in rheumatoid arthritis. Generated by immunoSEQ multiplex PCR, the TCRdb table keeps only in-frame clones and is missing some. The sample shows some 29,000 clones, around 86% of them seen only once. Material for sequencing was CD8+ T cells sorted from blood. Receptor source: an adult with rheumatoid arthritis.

The CDR3 nucleotides are TGTGCCAGCAGCTTCGAATACTCCTCTCGAGAGACCCAGTACTTC. The encoded protein is CASSFEYSSRETQYF. The genes are TRBV11-2 and TRBJ2-5, with unresolved D. Germline CDR1 is SGHAT and CDR2 is FQNNGV. The length of the CDR3 is 15 residues. Trimming took off 3 bases at V and 4 bases at J, with 15 bases between the two ends.

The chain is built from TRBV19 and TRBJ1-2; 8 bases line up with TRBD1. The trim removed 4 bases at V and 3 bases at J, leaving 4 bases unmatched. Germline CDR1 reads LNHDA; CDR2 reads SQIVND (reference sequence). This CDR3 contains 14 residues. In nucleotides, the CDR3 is TGTGCCAGTAGTACCCCGGGACAGGACTATGGCTACACCTTC. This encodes CASSTPGQDYGYTF.

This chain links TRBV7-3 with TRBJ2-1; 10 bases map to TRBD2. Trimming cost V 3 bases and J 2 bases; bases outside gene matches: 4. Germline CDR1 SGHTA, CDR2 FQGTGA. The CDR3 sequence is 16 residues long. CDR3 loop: CASSLSSGSAYNEQFF. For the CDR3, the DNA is TGTGCCAGCAGCTTGTCTAGCGGGAGCGCCTACAATGAGCAGTTCTTC.

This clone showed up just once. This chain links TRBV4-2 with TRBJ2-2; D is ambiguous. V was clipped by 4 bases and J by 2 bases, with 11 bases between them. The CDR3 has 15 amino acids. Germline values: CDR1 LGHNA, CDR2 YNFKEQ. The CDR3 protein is CASSPWTENTGELFF. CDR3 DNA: TGTGCCAGCAGCCCGTGGACCGAAAACACCGGGGAGCTGTTTTTT.

CDR3 in amino acids: CASSQEWKGSNEKLFF. CDR3 bases: TGCGCCAGCAGCCAAGAATGGAAGGGATCGAATGAAAAACTGTTTTTT. The chain combines TRBV4-1 with TRBJ1-4; the D is unclear. From germline, CDR1 is MGHRA and CDR2 YSYEKL. The V and J ends lost 0 bases and 5 bases respectively, with 13 bases between them. There are 16 residues in the CDR3.

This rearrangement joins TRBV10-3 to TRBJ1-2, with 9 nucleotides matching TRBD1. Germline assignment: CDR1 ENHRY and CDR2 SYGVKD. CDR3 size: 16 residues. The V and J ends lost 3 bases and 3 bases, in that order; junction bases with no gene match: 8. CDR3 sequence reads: CAISDVSTGGDYGYTF. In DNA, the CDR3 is TGTGCCATCAGTGATGTTAGTACAGGGGGCGACTATGGCTACACCTTC.

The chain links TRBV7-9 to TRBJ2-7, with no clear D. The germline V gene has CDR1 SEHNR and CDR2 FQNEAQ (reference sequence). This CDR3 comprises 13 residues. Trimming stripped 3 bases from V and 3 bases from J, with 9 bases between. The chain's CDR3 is CASSLPPDYEQYF. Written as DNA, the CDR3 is TGTGCCAGCAGCTTGCCGCCTGACTACGAGCAGTACTTC.

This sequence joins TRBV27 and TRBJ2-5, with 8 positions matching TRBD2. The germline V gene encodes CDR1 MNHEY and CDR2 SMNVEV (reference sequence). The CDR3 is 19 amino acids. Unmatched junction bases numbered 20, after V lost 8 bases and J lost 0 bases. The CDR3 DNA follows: TGTGCCAGCGGACTTCTGCCGCCTTCTAGCGGGTTTTACCAAGAGACCCAGTACTTC. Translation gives CASGLLPPSSGFYQETQYF.

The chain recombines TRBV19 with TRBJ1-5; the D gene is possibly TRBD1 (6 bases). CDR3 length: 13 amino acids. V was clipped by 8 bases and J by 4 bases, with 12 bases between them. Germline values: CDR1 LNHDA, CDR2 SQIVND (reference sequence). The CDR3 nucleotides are TGTGCCAGTCGGACAGAGGGGAATCAGCCCCAGCATTTT. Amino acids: CASRTEGNQPQHF.

The CDR3 DNA reads TGCGCCAGCAGCAGGCAAAGGGAGAACACTGAAGCTTTCTTT. Protein product: CASSRQRENTEAFF. This chain joins TRBV4-1 and TRBJ1-1; D remains ambiguous. Germline V gene data show CDR1 as MGHRA and CDR2 as YSYEKL. V was cut by 5 bases and J by 1 base, with 11 bases left in between. This CDR3 is 14 amino acids long.

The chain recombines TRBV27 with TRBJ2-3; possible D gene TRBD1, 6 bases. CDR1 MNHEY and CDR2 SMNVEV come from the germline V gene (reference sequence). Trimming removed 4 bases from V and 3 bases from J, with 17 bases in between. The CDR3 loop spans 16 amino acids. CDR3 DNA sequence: TGTGCCAGCAGTTCGCGGACAGCTCCGTGGACAGATACGCAGTATTTT. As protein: CASSSRTAPWTDTQYF.

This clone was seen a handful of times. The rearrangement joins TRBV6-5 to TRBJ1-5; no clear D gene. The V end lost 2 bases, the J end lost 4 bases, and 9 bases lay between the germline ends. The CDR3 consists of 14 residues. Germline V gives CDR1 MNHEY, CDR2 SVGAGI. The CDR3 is CASSYTTANQPQHF. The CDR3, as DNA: TGTGCCAGCAGTTACACCACGGCTAATCAGCCCCAGCATTTT.

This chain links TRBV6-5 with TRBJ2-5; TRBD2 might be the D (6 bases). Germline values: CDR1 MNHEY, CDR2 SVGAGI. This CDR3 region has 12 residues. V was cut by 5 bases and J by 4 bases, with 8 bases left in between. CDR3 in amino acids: CASSTGGETQYF. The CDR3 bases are TGTGCCAGCAGTACCGGGGGAGAGACCCAGTACTTC.

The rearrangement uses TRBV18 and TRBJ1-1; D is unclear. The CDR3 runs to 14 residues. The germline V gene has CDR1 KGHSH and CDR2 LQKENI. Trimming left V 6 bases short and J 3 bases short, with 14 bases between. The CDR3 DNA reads TGTGCCAGCTCCCCCACGGCCCGGGACACTGAAGCTTTCTTT. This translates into CASSPTARDTEAFF.

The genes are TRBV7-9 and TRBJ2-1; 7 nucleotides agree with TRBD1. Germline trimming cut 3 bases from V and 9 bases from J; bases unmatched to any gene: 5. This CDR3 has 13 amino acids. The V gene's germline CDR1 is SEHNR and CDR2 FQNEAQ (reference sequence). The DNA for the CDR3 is TGTGCCAGCAGCTTTCAGGGGGTCGGTGAGCAGTTCTTC. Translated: CASSFQGVGEQFF.